The entry below describes one T cell receptor beta chain. Its target is not known. The source of the sample is a study of breast tumors, draining lymph nodes, adjacent tissues. TCRdb re-derived calls from the multiplex PCR reads in MiXCR, one entry per CDR3 protein. The sample has about 60,000 distinct CDR3 sequences; roughly 59% are singletons. Notes on the study in general: Tumor TCR diversity was below lymph nodes but above nontumor tissue. Data fit most tumor T cells coming from lymph node, expanding in tumor.

The CDR3 length is 13 residues. Germline V gene data show CDR1 as DFQATT and CDR2 as SNEGSKA (reference sequence). After removal of 1 base from V and 7 bases from J, the junction contained 6 bases not matched to a gene. This chain connects TRBV20-1 to TRBJ1-2; 7 bases line up with TRBD1. The sequence was obtained from a female donor with breast cancer. Some clones in this sample may be carry-over from other donors' samples. The sample consisted of breast tumor tissue. CDR3: CSARGDRVSGYTF. In DNA form, the CDR3 reads TGCAGTGCTAGAGGTGACAGGGTTAGTGGCTACACCTTC.